This passage covers 25 T cell receptor beta chains from one sample sequenced in a study of post-analysis software for immune sequencing data. Unique molecular identifiers tagged the TCR beta cDNA libraries. TCRdb called the PCR reads again in MiXCR, with one record for every CDR3 protein. The sample has about 540,000 distinct CDR3 sequences, approximately 31% seen once. These receptors have no identified antigens. The study, taken as a whole, reports: Included in a set of roughly 5 TRBV segments more frequent in patients than controls were TRBV5-6, TRBV5-1 and TRBV20-1.

Sequencing was done on a sample of blood. The source of these receptors is a girl aged 2-17 years with multiple sclerosis.

On this clonotype itself: At one boundary the junction diverges from the germline segment, which might be a read error. The chain recombines TRBV13 with TRBJ2-3, with D possibly matching TRBD2 (6 bases). CDR3 size: 16 residues. The germline V gene has CDR1 PRHDT and CDR2 FYEKMQ (reference sequence). The CDR3 coding sequence is TGTGCCAGCAGCTACCGGGAGAGACATAACGTGGATACGCAGGATTTT. Its translation is CASSYRERHNVDTQDF.

V is TRBV20-1 and J is TRBJ2-7; 8 bases map to TRBD1. Germline-derived CDR1 and CDR2 are DFQATT and SNEGSKA (reference sequence). V trimming: 5 bases; J trimming: 10 bases; junction bases outside the gene matches: 16. The CDR3 has 14 residues. CDR3 sequence (DNA): TGCAGTGCTCCGCAGGGGGCTCTTTCTGCGGCCCAGTACTTC. This encodes CSAPQGALSAAQYF.

DNA for the CDR3: TGTGCCAGCAGTCAACAGGGGAATGGGGGCAATGAGCAGTTCTTC. This codes for CASSQQGNGGNEQFF. V and J are TRBV27 and TRBJ2-1, with TRBD1 identical over 7 bases. The CDR3 loop spans 15 amino acids. The germline CDR1 and CDR2 sequences are MNHEY and SMNVEV (reference sequence). The junction had 10 bases not matched to a gene; V was cut back by 5 bases and J by 6 bases.

The chain combines TRBV5-6 with TRBJ2-6; 7 bases map to TRBD1. The germline gives CDR1 SGHDT, CDR2 YYEEEE. Losses at the gene ends were 1 base for V and 6 bases for J; bases not matched to a gene: 7. CDR3 length: 16 residues. Here the CDR3 DNA reads TGTGCCAGCAGCTTGCCCGGACAGGTTGAGGCCAACGTCCTGACTTTC. It is translated as CASSLPGQVEANVLTF.

The chain is built from TRBV12-3 or TRBV12-4 and TRBJ2-5; the D gene is possibly TRBD1 (6 bases). V was clipped by 8 bases and J by 2 bases, with 24 bases between them. This CDR3 is 17 amino acids long. In nucleotides, the CDR3 is TGTGCCAGCTCCGACCGGATCCAGGGACACGGACAAGAGACCCAGTACTTC. This encodes CASSDRIQGHGQETQYF.

There are a few counts of this clonotype. The chain combines TRBV18 with TRBJ2-4, with 12 nucleotides matching TRBD2. Trimming cost V 3 bases and J 3 bases; bases outside gene matches: 3. This CDR3 contains 16 residues. CDR1 and CDR2 (germline): KGHSH, LQKENI. The CDR3 sequence: CASSPATSGGKNIQYF. The CDR3 bases are TGTGCCAGCTCACCCGCGACTAGCGGGGGCAAAAACATTCAGTACTTC. Complete variable domain (other parts from reference TRBV18 and TRBJ2-4): NAGVMQNPRHLVRRRGQEARLRCSPMKGHSHVYWYRQLPEEGLKFMVYLQKENIIDESGMPKERFSAEFPKEGPSILRIQQVVRGDSAAYFCASSPATSGGKNIQYFGAGTRLSVL.

V and J are TRBV11-1 and TRBJ2-5; tentatively, D is TRBD1 (5 bases). CDR3 length equals 15 residues. CDR1 and CDR2 (germline): SGHAT, FQDESV (reference sequence). V dropped 1 base and J dropped 5 bases, with 14 bases sitting between them. CDR3 coding DNA: TGTGCCAGCAGCTTAGGGTCTCAGGGTCAGGAGACCCAGTACTTC. Residues: CASSLGSQGQETQYF.

The CDR3 coding sequence is TGCAGTGCTGGACAGTATAATGAAAAACTGTTTTTT. It yields the protein CSAGQYNEKLFF. The chain links TRBV20-1 to TRBJ1-4; perhaps TRBD1 as D (6 bases). This CDR3 is 12 amino acids long. V shed 5 bases and J shed 4 bases, with 8 bases lying between them. Germline CDR1 is DFQATT and CDR2 is SNEGSKA (reference sequence).

The V and J genes are TRBV28 and TRBJ2-5, with a weak D call TRBD2 (6 bases). Trimming removed 3 bases at V and 3 bases at J, with 14 bases between. Germline values: CDR1 MDHEN, CDR2 SYDVKM. The CDR3 totals 15 residues. The CDR3 coding sequence is TGTGCCAGCAGTTTCGGAGGGACGAACAAAGAGACCCAGTACTTC. The encoded protein is CASSFGGTNKETQYF.

The chain combines TRBV12-3 or TRBV12-4 with TRBJ2-5; D is uncertain. There are 14 residues in the CDR3. V was cut by 5 bases and J by 2 bases, with 12 bases left in between. The CDR3 region is CASSPLAVQETQYF. The CDR3 nucleotides are TGTGCCAGCAGTCCTCTCGCGGTACAAGAGACCCAGTACTTC.

This clonotype was detected only a few times. This chain uses TRBV12-3 or TRBV12-4 with TRBJ2-1; 8 nucleotides agree with TRBD2. The trim removed 6 bases at V and 5 bases at J, leaving 9 bases unmatched. The CDR3 sequence is 15 residues long. The CDR3 loop is CASSGVGLGNNEQFF. The CDR3 coding sequence is TGTGCCAGCAGCGGGGTGGGACTAGGAAACAATGAGCAGTTCTTC.

This chain links TRBV7-2 with TRBJ1-2, with D perhaps TRBD1 (5 bases). The V gene lost 4 bases and the J gene lost 4 bases, with 19 bases spanning the gap. In germline, CDR1 is SGHTA, CDR2 FQGNSA. This CDR3 is 16 amino acids long. CDR3 sequence: CASSSSLGTGIYGYTF. The CDR3 nucleotides read TGTGCCAGCAGCTCCTCCCTTGGGACGGGAATCTATGGCTACACCTTC.

As to this clonotype: This may come from a read error, since a much larger clone is one base off. This chain connects TRBV12-3 or TRBV12-4 to TRBJ2-7, with D unresolved. The CDR3 is 14 residues long. The CDR3 sequence: CTSRPSDGTYEQYF. In DNA, the CDR3 is TGTACCAGCAGACCGAGTGACGGAACCTACGAGCAGTACTTC.

This clonotype was counted between two and nine times. V is TRBV6-2 or TRBV6-3 and J is TRBJ2-7, with D uncertain. The CDR3 consists of 14 residues. Trimming cost V 6 bases and J 3 bases, with 15 bases left between them. Per the germline V gene, CDR1 is MNHEY and CDR2 is SVGEGT. The chain's CDR3 is CASSRETSYYEQYF. The CDR3 nucleotides are TGTGCCAGCAGCCGAGAGACGAGTTACTACGAGCAGTACTTC.

The chain has TRBV28 and TRBJ1-6, with D uncertain. This CDR3 has 16 residues. V lost 6 bases to trimming and J lost 2 bases, with 14 bases between them. The V gene's germline CDR1 is MDHEN and CDR2 SYDVKM. CDR3 in amino acids: CASRTLSGTYNSPLHF. Here the CDR3 DNA reads TGTGCCAGCAGGACCTTGTCGGGTACCTATAATTCACCCCTCCACTTT.

V is TRBV6-5 and J is TRBJ1-2; TRBD1 matches 7 bases. Germline trimming cut 6 bases from V and 0 bases from J; bases unmatched to any gene: 7. The CDR3 runs 15 residues. Germline-derived CDR1 and CDR2 are MNHEY and SVGAGI. This chain's CDR3 is CASREGDRTNYGYTF. The CDR3 DNA reads as TGTGCCAGCAGGGAAGGGGACAGAACTAACTATGGCTACACCTTC.

To note about this clonotype: The junction departs from germline at one end; a sequencing error may be responsible. The chain combines TRBV18 with TRBJ1-5; D perhaps matches TRBD1 (5 bases). The CDR3 sequence is 15 residues long. The germline gives CDR1 KGHSH, CDR2 LQKENI. This CDR3 is CAGSPREGPNQPQHF. CDR3 in DNA: TGTGCCGGCTCACCACGGGAGGGACCAAATCAGCCCCAGCATTTT.

This clonotype was seen many times. The chain employs TRBV7-2 and TRBJ2-5; D unclear. Germline assignment: CDR1 SGHTA and CDR2 FQGNSA. The CDR3 extends over 13 amino acids. The V end lost 8 bases, the J end lost 5 bases, and 15 bases lay between the germline ends. The CDR3 region is CASGRTRQETQYF. In DNA form, the CDR3 reads TGTGCCAGCGGAAGGACCCGCCAGGAGACCCAGTACTTC. Variable domain in full (rest from reference TRBV7-2 and TRBJ2-5): GAGVSQSPSNKVTEKGKDVELRCDPISGHTALYWYRQSLGQGLEFLIYFQGNSAPDKSGLPSDRFSAERTGGSVSTLTIQRTQQEDSAVYLCASGRTRQETQYFGPGTRLLVL.

J is TRBJ2-2 and V is TRBV7-2; the match to TRBD1 covers 7 bases. Trimming at V came to 2 bases and at J to 3 bases, leaving 3 bases not matched to a gene. Germline lookup yields CDR1 SGHTA and CDR2 FQGNSA. This CDR3 comprises 15 residues. CDR3 nucleotide sequence: TGTGCCAGCAGCTTAACAGGGGTTGACACCGGGGAGCTGTTTTTT. Protein: CASSLTGVDTGELFF.

The chain has TRBV27 and TRBJ2-5; 8 bases line up with TRBD1. The end of the DNA aligns better with TRBJ2-7, so the J call may be wrong. This CDR3 comprises 13 residues. Germline assignment: CDR1 MNHEY and CDR2 SMNVEV (reference sequence). CDR3 in amino acids: CASTKDREDEQYF. As DNA, the CDR3 is TGTGCCAGCACCAAGGACAGGGAGGACGAGCAGTACTTC.

This clonotype was detected many times. V is TRBV13 and J is TRBJ2-1, with TRBD2 matching over 8 bases. The CDR3 runs 15 residues. The V and J ends lost 0 bases and 7 bases, in that order; junction bases with no gene match: 5. Germline V gene data show CDR1 as PRHDT and CDR2 as FYEKMQ (reference sequence). CDR3 protein: CASSLGGLAGNEQFF. The CDR3 region has the DNA TGTGCCAGCAGCTTAGGTGGGCTAGCGGGTAATGAGCAGTTCTTC.

The V gene is TRBV7-8, the J gene TRBJ2-3, with TRBD1 matching over 8 bases. This CDR3 contains 14 residues. Germline V lookup: CDR1 SGHVS, CDR2 FQNEAQ. V trimming: 5 bases; J trimming: 2 bases; junction bases outside the gene matches: 3. The CDR3, as DNA: TGTGCCAGCAGCCGGACAGGGATCACAGATACGCAGTATTTT. This codes for CASSRTGITDTQYF.

For this clonotype: The junction shows a germline mismatch at one end, possibly a read error. J is TRBJ2-1 and V is TRBV6-2 or TRBV6-3; D call uncertain. Germline CDR1 and CDR2: MNHEY and SVGEGT. The length of the CDR3 is 11 residues. CDR3 residues: CGSSPRVGQFF. CDR3 DNA sequence: TGTGGCAGCAGCCCCCGGGTTGGGCAGTTCTTC.

This rearrangement joins TRBV4-1 to TRBJ2-7, with TRBD2 as a possible D gene (5 bases). CDR3 size: 17 residues. Between the trimmed V and J ends, which lost 0 bases and 4 bases, there was a span of 19 bases. Germline values: CDR1 MGHRA, CDR2 YSYEKL. The CDR3 coding sequence is TGCGCCAGCAGCCAAGATTCGGCAGCCGCCGGGGTTTACGAGCAGTACTTC. It is translated as CASSQDSAAAGVYEQYF.

This clonotype was observed a handful of times. The V and J genes are TRBV11-2 and TRBJ2-3; 15 bases align to TRBD2. The length of the CDR3 is 18 residues. Germline CDR1 is SGHAT and CDR2 is FQNNGV. Trimming cost V 5 bases and J 0 bases; bases outside gene matches: 6. The CDR3 region has the DNA TGTGCCAGCAGCCCAGGGGGACTAGCGGGGGGTAGCACAGATACGCAGTATTTT. Protein: CASSPGGLAGGSTDTQYF. Full variable domain (remainder filled in from reference TRBV11-2 and TRBJ2-3): EAGVAQSPRYKIIEKRQSVAFWCNPISGHATLYWYQQILGQGPKLLIQFQNNGVVDDSQLPKDRFSAERLKGVDSTLKIQPAKLEDSAVYLCASSPGGLAGGSTDTQYFGPGTRLTVL.